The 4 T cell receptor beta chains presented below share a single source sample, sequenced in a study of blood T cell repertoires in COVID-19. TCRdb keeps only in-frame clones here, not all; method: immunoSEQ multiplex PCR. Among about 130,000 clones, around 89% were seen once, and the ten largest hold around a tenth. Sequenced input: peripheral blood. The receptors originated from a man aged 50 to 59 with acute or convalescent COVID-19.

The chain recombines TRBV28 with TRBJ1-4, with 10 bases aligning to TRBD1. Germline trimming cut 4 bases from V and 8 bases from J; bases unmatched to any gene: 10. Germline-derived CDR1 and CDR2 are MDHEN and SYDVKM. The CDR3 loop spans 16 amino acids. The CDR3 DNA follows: TGTGCCAGCAGTTCTGGTGGGGGACAGGGGATAGAAAAACTGTTTTTT. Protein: CASSSGGGQGIEKLFF.

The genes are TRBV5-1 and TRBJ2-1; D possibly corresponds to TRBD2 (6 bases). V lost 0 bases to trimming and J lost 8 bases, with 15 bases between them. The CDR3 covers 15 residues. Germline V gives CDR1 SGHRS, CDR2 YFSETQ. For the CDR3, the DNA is TGCGCCAGCAGCTTGGCTACTAGCAGGCCCTATGAGCAGTTCTTC. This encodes CASSLATSRPYEQFF. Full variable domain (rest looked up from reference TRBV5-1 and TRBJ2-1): KAGVTQTPRYLIKTRGQQVTLSCSPISGHRSVSWYQQTPGQGLQFLFEYFSETQRNKGNFPGRFSGRQFSNSRSEMNVSTLELGDSALYLCASSLATSRPYEQFFGPGTRLTVL.

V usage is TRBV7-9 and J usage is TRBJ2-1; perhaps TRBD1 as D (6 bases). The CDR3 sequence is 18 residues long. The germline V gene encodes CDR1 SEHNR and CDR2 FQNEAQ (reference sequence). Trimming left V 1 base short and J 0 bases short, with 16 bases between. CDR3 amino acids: CASSLGGLGISSYNEQFF. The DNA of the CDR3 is TGTGCCAGCAGCTTAGGGGGGCTCGGGATAAGCTCCTACAATGAGCAGTTCTTC.

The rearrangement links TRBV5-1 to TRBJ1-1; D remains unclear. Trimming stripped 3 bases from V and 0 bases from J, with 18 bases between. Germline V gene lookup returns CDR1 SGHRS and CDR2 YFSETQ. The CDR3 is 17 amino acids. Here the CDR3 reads CASSSLLRRSMNTEAFF. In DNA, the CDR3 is TGCGCCAGCAGCTCTCTACTCAGACGGAGCATGAACACTGAAGCTTTCTTT.